These 22 T cell receptor beta chains came from one sample sequenced in a study of control samples from healthy donors and cancer patients. Clones were sequenced by immunoSEQ multiplex PCR, and TCRdb holds only the in-frame ones, with some missing. Of about 120,000 clones in the sample, over 90% were seen once. The sequencing input was blood. These receptors were taken from a man younger than 40 in good health.

DNA of the CDR3: TGTGCCAGCAGGCCGGGCTTCCCCCAAGAGACCCAGTACTTC. This sequence encodes CASRPGFPQETQYF. The chain is built from TRBV28 and TRBJ2-5; D gene unclear. Germline-derived CDR1 and CDR2 are MDHEN and SYDVKM. The germline V and J ends were trimmed by 6 bases and 1 base, with 12 bases remaining between them. The CDR3 totals 14 residues.

This chain uses TRBV19 with TRBJ1-1; D unclear. Trimming pared 0 bases from V and 0 bases from J, leaving 8 bases between. The CDR3 runs 15 residues. From germline, CDR1 is LNHDA and CDR2 SQIVND (reference sequence). The CDR3 nucleotides read TGTGCCAGTAGTATAGATCCCAGGATGAACACTGAAGCTTTCTTT. Protein product: CASSIDPRMNTEAFF.

The CDR3 spells CASRTGNTEAFF. CDR3 nucleotide sequence: TGTGCCAGTCGGACGGGAAACACTGAAGCTTTCTTT. This chain joins TRBV19 and TRBJ1-1; D unresolved. Germline assignment: CDR1 LNHDA and CDR2 SQIVND (reference sequence). This CDR3 is built from 12 residues. Deletions cut 8 bases from V and 2 bases from J, with 9 bases between.

This rearrangement joins TRBV13 to TRBJ1-1, with D maybe TRBD1 (6 bases). The CDR3 has 13 amino acids. Germline lookup yields CDR1 PRHDT and CDR2 FYEKMQ (reference sequence). The V gene lost 1 base and the J gene lost 3 bases, with 6 bases spanning the gap. The chain's CDR3 is CASSLDRDTEAFF. CDR3 DNA sequence: TGTGCCAGCAGCTTAGACAGGGACACTGAAGCTTTCTTT.

This sequence joins TRBV6-5 and TRBJ2-7; 11 positions agree with TRBD2. From germline, CDR1 is MNHEY and CDR2 SVGAGI. V trimming: 5 bases; J trimming: 5 bases; junction bases outside the gene matches: 2. The CDR3 covers 13 residues. The CDR3 protein is CASSRLAGNEQYF. CDR3 DNA: TGTGCCAGCAGTAGACTAGCGGGGAACGAGCAGTACTTC.

This clone was found a few times. The chain couples TRBV12-3 or TRBV12-4 to TRBJ2-3; D unresolved. The CDR3 runs to 12 residues. Trimming took off 1 base at V and 6 bases at J, with 5 bases between the two ends. The CDR3 coding sequence is TGTGCCAGCAGTTTAGGTTCGGATACGCAGTATTTT. Translating it yields CASSLGSDTQYF.

The chain recombines TRBV28 with TRBJ2-5; TRBD2 agrees at 9 bases. CDR3 length equals 15 residues. Looked up from germline, CDR1 is MDHEN and CDR2 is SYDVKM. Losses at the gene ends were 3 bases for V and 2 bases for J; bases not matched to a gene: 4. CDR3 residues: CASSLSSGGQETQYF. CDR3 sequence (DNA): TGTGCCAGCAGTTTGAGTAGCGGGGGACAAGAGACCCAGTACTTC.

CDR3 bases: TGTGCCAGCAGCCCACCCATAAACACAGATACGCAGTATTTT. Translation gives CASSPPINTDTQYF. The V gene is TRBV5-6, the J gene TRBJ2-3; D not certain. CDR1 and CDR2 (germline): SGHDT, YYEEEE. There are 14 residues in the CDR3. V lost 4 bases to trimming and J lost 2 bases, with 11 bases between them.

The V gene is TRBV19, the J gene TRBJ2-2, with unresolved D. In germline, CDR1 is LNHDA, CDR2 SQIVND (reference sequence). This CDR3 is 15 amino acids long. Between the trimmed V and J ends, which lost 4 bases and 6 bases, there was a span of 15 bases. The CDR3 sequence: CASSNQHHSPGELFF. The DNA of the CDR3 is TGTGCCAGTAGTAACCAACATCACAGCCCCGGGGAGCTGTTTTTT.

Turning to this clone: Lacking the conserved final phenylalanine or tryptophan, this CDR3 likely reflects a read error. The chain is built from TRBV14 and TRBJ1-2; the D is unclear. Germline CDR1 and CDR2: SGHDN and FVKESK. The CDR3 spans 14 residues. V was trimmed by 1 base and J by 4 bases, leaving 10 bases between them. In DNA, the CDR3 is TGTGCCAGCAGCCAAGTGAACGGGGTCTATGGCTACACCCTC. It codes for CASSQVNGVYGYTL.

The chain has TRBV28 and TRBJ2-7; no definite D call. V shed 3 bases and J shed 3 bases, with 9 bases lying between them. The CDR3 runs to 13 residues. Germline CDR1 MDHEN, CDR2 SYDVKM. The CDR3 sequence is CASSFPGGYEQYF. DNA of the CDR3: TGTGCCAGCAGTTTTCCAGGCGGCTACGAGCAGTACTTC.

V usage is TRBV2 and J usage is TRBJ1-4; D is unclear. The length of the CDR3 is 12 residues. CDR1 and CDR2 (germline): SNHLY, FYNNEI. Trimming cost V 5 bases and J 8 bases, with 9 bases left between them. The CDR3, as DNA: TGTGCCAGCAGTCGGCAGCTCGAAAAACTGTTTTTT. Translated: CASSRQLEKLFF.

The V gene is TRBV4-2, the J gene TRBJ2-3, with 8 bases lining up with TRBD2. Per the germline V gene, CDR1 is LGHNA and CDR2 is YNFKEQ. V lost 0 bases to trimming and J lost 2 bases; unmatched junction nucleotides: 7. This CDR3 is 17 amino acids long. CDR3 amino acids: CASSQEDSGAYTDTQYF. In DNA form, the CDR3 reads TGTGCCAGCAGCCAAGAAGATAGCGGGGCCTACACAGATACGCAGTATTTT.

The chain combines TRBV10-2 with TRBJ1-1; no reliable D call. V was trimmed by 5 bases and J by 1 base, leaving 5 bases between them. CDR3 length: 12 amino acids. Germline CDR1 reads WSHSY; CDR2 reads SAAADI. CDR3 bases: TGCGCCAGCAGTAATTGGAACACTGAAGCTTTCTTT. This sequence encodes CASSNWNTEAFF.

This clone appeared a single time. The chain combines TRBV27 with TRBJ2-3, with D unresolved. Trimming removed 4 bases from V and 6 bases from J, with 11 bases in between. Germline-derived CDR1 and CDR2 are MNHEY and SMNVEV (reference sequence). This CDR3 has 13 residues. The DNA for the CDR3 is TGTGCCAGCAGTTATGGCCTCGGGGATACGCAGTATTTT. Its translation: CASSYGLGDTQYF.

The chain uses TRBV5-1 and TRBJ1-2; D perhaps matches TRBD1 (5 bases). V gave up 5 bases and J gave up 0 bases, with 8 bases separating them. The CDR3 spans 13 residues. CDR1 is SGHRS and CDR2 is YFSETQ in the germline V gene. The CDR3 DNA reads TGCGCCAGCAGGACAGATACTAACTATGGCTACACCTTC. Translated, it gives CASRTDTNYGYTF.

This clone was observed a few times. The chain has TRBV9 and TRBJ1-3, with 9 bases that match TRBD1. This CDR3 has 15 amino acids. J gave up 4 bases and V 5 bases, and 7 bases lay outside the gene matches. Germline loops: CDR1 SGDLS, CDR2 YYNGEE. CDR3 nucleotides: TGTGCCAGCAGAGGTACAGGGGGCAGGGGAAACACCATATATTTT. Amino acids: CASRGTGGRGNTIYF.

This chain connects TRBV7-8 to TRBJ1-5; the D gene is possibly TRBD1 (6 bases). There are 15 residues in the CDR3. The germline CDR1 and CDR2 sequences are SGHVS and FQNEAQ. Between the trimmed V and J ends, which lost 0 bases and 7 bases, there was a span of 13 bases. CDR3 DNA sequence: TGTGCCAGCAGCTTAGCGGGGCAGGGGTACCAGCCCCAGCATTTT. Translating gives CASSLAGQGYQPQHF.

The J gene is TRBJ2-3, the V gene TRBV15; 9 nucleotides align to TRBD1. CDR3 length equals 23 residues. Trimming took 0 bases from V and 5 from J; bases not matched to a gene: 27. Germline CDR1 reads LNHNV; CDR2 reads YYDKDF (reference sequence). The CDR3 region is CATSREKTRRKYKQGAGEDTQYF. Here the CDR3 DNA reads TGTGCCACCAGCAGAGAAAAAACAAGACGAAAATATAAACAGGGGGCGGGTGAAGATACGCAGTATTTT.

This chain connects TRBV19 to TRBJ2-4; D is possibly TRBD2 (5 bases). Looked up from germline, CDR1 is LNHDA and CDR2 is SQIVND (reference sequence). The CDR3 is 16 residues long. Deletions cut 6 bases from V and 3 bases from J, with 18 bases between. CDR3 nucleotide sequence: TGTGCCAGTAGAAAAAGGGAGATCGGGATCAAAAACATTCAGTACTTC. It specifies CASRKREIGIKNIQYF.

This chain links TRBV29-1 with TRBJ2-5; a possible D gene is TRBD2 (5 bases). Looked up from germline, CDR1 is SQVTM and CDR2 is ANQGSEA. Trimming stripped 0 bases from V and 5 bases from J, with 13 bases between. CDR3 length equals 14 residues. CDR3 region: CSVEDPPGSETQYF. CDR3 coding DNA: TGCAGCGTTGAAGATCCCCCGGGAAGCGAGACCCAGTACTTC.

This chain joins TRBV4-1 and TRBJ2-5; TRBD2 matches 8 bases. Germline assignment: CDR1 MGHRA and CDR2 YSYEKL. The CDR3 is 17 amino acids. V dropped 0 bases and J dropped 5; count of bases not matched to a gene: 11. This CDR3 is CASSQDGEAGAGETQYF. The CDR3 bases are TGCGCCAGCAGCCAAGATGGGGAAGCGGGGGCGGGGGAGACCCAGTACTTC.